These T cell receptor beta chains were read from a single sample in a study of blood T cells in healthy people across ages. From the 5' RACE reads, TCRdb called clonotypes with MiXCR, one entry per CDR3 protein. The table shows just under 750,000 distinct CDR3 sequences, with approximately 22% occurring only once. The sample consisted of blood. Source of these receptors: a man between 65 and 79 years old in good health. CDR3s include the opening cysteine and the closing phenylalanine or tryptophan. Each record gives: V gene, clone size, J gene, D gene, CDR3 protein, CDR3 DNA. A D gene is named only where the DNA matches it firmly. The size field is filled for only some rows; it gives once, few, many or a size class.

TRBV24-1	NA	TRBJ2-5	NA	CAVQTDQETQYF	TGTGCCGTCCAGACAGATCAAGAGACCCAGTACTTC
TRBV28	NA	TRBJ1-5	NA	CASSLKGQPQHF	TGTGCCAGCAGTTTAAAGGGTCAGCCCCAGCATTTT
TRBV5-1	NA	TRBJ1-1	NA	CASSHALTQGSTEAFF	TGCGCCAGCAGCCACGCCCTAACTCAGGGGAGCACTGAAGCTTTCTTT
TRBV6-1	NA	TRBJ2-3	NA	CASRTVGADTQYF	TGTGCCAGCAGGACAGTTGGTGCAGATACGCAGTATTTT
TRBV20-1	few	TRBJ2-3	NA	CSAGGTYTDTQYF	TGCAGTGCCGGGGGGACATACACAGATACGCAGTATTTT
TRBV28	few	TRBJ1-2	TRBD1	CASSFMAGGALGGYTF	TGTGCCAGCAGTTTCATGGCAGGGGGCGCCCTTGGGGGCTACACCTTC
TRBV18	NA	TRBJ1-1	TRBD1	CASSTGQGQNTEAFF	TGTGCCAGCTCAACGGGACAGGGACAGAACACTGAAGCTTTCTTT
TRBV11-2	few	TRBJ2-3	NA	CASSLALSGYTDTQYF	TGTGCCAGCAGCTTAGCCCTCAGCGGCTACACAGATACGCAGTATTTT
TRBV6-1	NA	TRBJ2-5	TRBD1	CASSERDRYQETQYF	TGTGCCAGCAGTGAACGGGACAGGTACCAAGAGACCCAGTACTTC
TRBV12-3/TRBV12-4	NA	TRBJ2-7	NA	CASKGRNRDEQYF	TGTGCCAGCAAGGGCAGGAACAGGGACGAGCAGTACTTC
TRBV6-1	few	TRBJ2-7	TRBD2	CASYGLAGTYEQYF	TGTGCCAGCTACGGACTAGCGGGGACCTACGAGCAGTACTTC
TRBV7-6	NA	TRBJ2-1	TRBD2	CASSPGLANNEQFF	TGTGCCAGCAGCCCGGGACTAGCCAACAATGAGCAGTTCTTC
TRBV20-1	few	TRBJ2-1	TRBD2	CSASHSGKTYNEQFF	TGCAGTGCTAGCCATAGCGGGAAGACCTACAATGAGCAGTTCTTC
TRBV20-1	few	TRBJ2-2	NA	CSARGGTTGATGELFF	TGCAGTGCTAGAGGGGGGACTACGGGGGCCACCGGGGAGCTGTTTTTT
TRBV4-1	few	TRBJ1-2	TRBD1	CASSQDRPGQGHGYTF	TGCGCCAGCAGCCAGGACCGACCCGGACAGGGCCATGGCTACACCTTC
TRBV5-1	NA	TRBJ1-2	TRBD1	CASGGQYGYTF	TGCGCCAGCGGGGGACAGTATGGCTACACCTTC
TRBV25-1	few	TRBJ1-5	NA	CASSESGGTREDTQHF	TGTGCCAGCAGTGAATCCGGTGGGACTAGGGAAGATACGCAGCATTTT
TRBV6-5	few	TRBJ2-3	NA	CASRGGLSTDTQYF	TGTGCCAGCAGGGGCGGATTGAGCACAGATACGCAGTATTTT
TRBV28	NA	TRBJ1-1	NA	CASNRHPSRTEAFF	TGTGCCAGCAACAGACACCCTTCGAGGACTGAAGCTTTCTTT
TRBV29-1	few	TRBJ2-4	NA	CSGAVTKNIQYF	TGCAGCGGGGCCGTTACCAAAAACATTCAGTACTTC
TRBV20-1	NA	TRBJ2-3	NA	CSARDPGDTQYF	TGCAGTGCTAGAGATCCTGGGGATACGCAGTATTTT
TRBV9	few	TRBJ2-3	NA	CASSVALRTTDTQYF	TGTGCCAGCAGCGTAGCTCTTCGGACCACAGATACGCAGTATTTT
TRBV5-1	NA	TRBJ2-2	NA	CASSLESGELFF	TGCGCCAGCAGCCTAGAGTCCGGGGAGCTGTTTTTT
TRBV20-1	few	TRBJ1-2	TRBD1	CSARSQGNYGYTF	TGCAGTGCTAGATCACAGGGGAACTATGGCTACACCTTC